This TCR beta chain is from a study of siplizumab effects on memory and regulatory T cells. Overall study results and limits: Naive-or-memory phenotypes were unassignable for roughly 80-97% of proliferating CD4+ or CD8+ clones. The Treg-derived share of mappable alloreactive CD4+ clones averaged 68.8% with siplizumab and roughly 28% in controls. For siplizumab cultures, the suppressive function of their proliferating Tregs was not confirmed. The apparent diversity of naive T cells exceeded that of memory cells, and naive T cells seemed to make a major contribution to the alloresponse.

TCRdb's table, derived via immunoSEQ multiplex PCR, lists solely in-frame clones and lacks some. The data show roughly 110,000 clones, with approximately 92% seen just once and over 0.15% held by the top ten. Germline V CDR1 and CDR2: SGHNT, YYREEE (reference sequence). V lost 0 bases and J lost 5, with 5 bases in between. The CDR3 consists of 13 residues. This clone was found once. Its antigen is currently unknown. The clonotype was recovered from a human donor in good health. This sequence joins TRBV5-4 and TRBJ2-2, with D unclear. The sequenced sample consisted of non-Treg CD4+ T cells sorted from blood. DNA for the CDR3: TGTGCCAGCAGCTTGGAGGGTACCGGGGAGCTGTTTTTT. Translation gives CASSLEGTGELFF. The full variable domain, completed using reference TRBV5-4 and TRBJ2-2, is ETGVTQSPTHLIKTRGQQVTLRCSSQSGHNTVSWYQQALGQGPQFIFQYYREEENGRGNFPPRFSGLQFPNYSSELNVNALELDDSALYLCASSLEGTGELFFGEGSRLTVL.